These T cell receptor beta chains were read from a single sample in a study of CXCR3-negative and CXCR3-positive naive CD8 T cells. TCRdb reprocessed the 5' RACE reads, with one entry per CDR3 protein and no DNA. Here the sample table reports under 85,000 distinct CDR3 sequences. Sample: naive CXCR3+ CD8+ T cells from blood. All receptors derive from a human donor in good health. Some clones in this sample may be carry-over from other donors' samples. Both conserved end residues are part of each CDR3.

V gene: TRBV19; J gene: TRBJ2-7; CDR3 protein: CASSDNYNTGVDEQYF
V gene: TRBV5-1; J gene: TRBJ1-3; CDR3 protein: CASSPYEGQGSTGNTIYF
V gene: TRBV7-8; J gene: TRBJ2-1; CDR3 protein: CASSFPGTSRNEQFF
V gene: TRBV6-5; J gene: TRBJ2-1; CDR3 protein: CASSYSAGPIHNEQFF
V gene: TRBV15; J gene: TRBJ2-5; CDR3 protein: CATSSLGAGGQETQYF
V gene: TRBV12-3/TRBV12-4; J gene: TRBJ2-3; CDR3 protein: CASSLIAPTADTQYF
V gene: TRBV18; J gene: TRBJ2-1; CDR3 protein: CASSPQGYNEQFF
V gene: TRBV27; J gene: TRBJ2-1; CDR3 protein: CASSQIAGGAYNEQFF
V gene: TRBV9; J gene: TRBJ2-2; CDR3 protein: CASSGGAGELFF
V gene: TRBV12-3/TRBV12-4; J gene: TRBJ2-1; CDR3 protein: CASSLRQYNEQFF
V gene: TRBV19; J gene: TRBJ2-1; CDR3 protein: CASSTRTTRRDEQFF
V gene: TRBV29-1; J gene: TRBJ1-2; CDR3 protein: CSAVTGGKNGYTF
V gene: TRBV7-9; J gene: TRBJ2-5; CDR3 protein: CASSQGGQETQYF
V gene: TRBV7-2; J gene: TRBJ2-7; CDR3 protein: CASSLGGAGEKYF
V gene: TRBV7-9; J gene: TRBJ2-6; CDR3 protein: CASSPTGGFGANVLTF